This is a list of T cell receptor beta chains from one sample in a study of blood T cell repertoires in COVID-19. Assay used: immunoSEQ multiplex PCR; TCRdb lists only in-frame clones, some missing. The sample lists approximately 170,000 clones, approximately 87% occurring once. Input material: peripheral blood. These receptors were taken from a woman aged 55-69 years with COVID-19, enrolled during active disease. The CDR3 runs from the conserved cysteine through the conserved F or W. Each record gives: CDR3 DNA, CDR3 protein, J gene, V gene, D gene, clone size. D genes are given only for firm matches. Clone size is not always given. Where it is, it says once, few, many or a class for expanded clones.

CDR3nt: TGTGCCAGCAGCCGCGGACAGGGGAGAGATGAGCAGTTCTTC
CDR3aa: CASSRGQGRDEQFF
j_gene: TRBJ2-1
v_gene: TRBV6-5
d_gene: TRBD1
abundance: -

CDR3nt: TGCGCCAGCACTCTAATGGGACTAGCTGAAGAGACCCAGTACTTC
CDR3aa: CASTLMGLAEETQYF
j_gene: TRBJ2-5
v_gene: TRBV5-1
d_gene: TRBD2
abundance: -

CDR3nt: TGTGCCACCAGTGATTTTCGGGCAGGGGGTACCCACGAGCAGTACTTC
CDR3aa: CATSDFRAGGTHEQYF
j_gene: TRBJ2-7
v_gene: TRBV24-1
d_gene: TRBD1
abundance: -

CDR3nt: TGTGCCAGCAGTTACTCGGCGGGAGGGTACACCGGGGAGCTGTTTTTT
CDR3aa: CASSYSAGGYTGELFF
j_gene: TRBJ2-2
v_gene: TRBV6-2/TRBV6-3
d_gene: TRBD2
abundance: -

CDR3nt: TGCGCCAGCAGCCCCTTAGGACACTCCTACAATGAGCAGTTCTTC
CDR3aa: CASSPLGHSYNEQFF
j_gene: TRBJ2-1
v_gene: TRBV5-1
d_gene: -
abundance: -

CDR3nt: TGTGCCAGCAGCGTAGCAGGGGCCGTACAAGAGACCCAGTACTTC
CDR3aa: CASSVAGAVQETQYF
j_gene: TRBJ2-5
v_gene: TRBV9
d_gene: -
abundance: -

CDR3nt: TGTGCCAGCAGCTTCGACAGTGGCGATGGCTACACCTTC
CDR3aa: CASSFDSGDGYTF
j_gene: TRBJ1-2
v_gene: TRBV13
d_gene: -
abundance: -

CDR3nt: TGTGCCAGCAGCTTAGAGGGACTACCACATAATGAGCAGTTCTTC
CDR3aa: CASSLEGLPHNEQFF
j_gene: TRBJ2-1
v_gene: TRBV7-2
d_gene: TRBD2
abundance: few

CDR3nt: TGTGCCAGCAGCACCTTAGCGGGAGAGGTCTACAATGAGCAGTTCTTC
CDR3aa: CASSTLAGEVYNEQFF
j_gene: TRBJ2-1
v_gene: TRBV5-8
d_gene: TRBD2
abundance: few

CDR3nt: TGTGCCATCAGTGAGTTTCGGGGGGCTGGGGCCAACGTCCTGACTTTC
CDR3aa: CAISEFRGAGANVLTF
j_gene: TRBJ2-6
v_gene: TRBV10-3
d_gene: TRBD2
abundance: -